This TCR beta chain originates from a study of cytomegalovirus exposure and HLA in healthy donors. General observations from the study: Excluded: some indistinguishable V segments such as TRBV6-2 and TRBV6-3. Apart from CMV serostatus, no immune exposure information was available.

With regard to this clone: Its matching antigen is unknown.

Losses at the gene ends were 3 bases for V and 4 bases for J; bases not matched to a gene: 5. Germline CDR1 MNHEY, CDR2 SMNVEV (reference sequence). The CDR3 extends over 14 amino acids. PCR used 60 Vbeta primers and 13 Jbeta primers. Sequenced by immunoSEQ multiplex PCR; TCRdb stores in-frame clones only, minus some. The data show about 130,000 clones, 75% to 90% seen once. Sequencing was carried out using PBMCs. The clonotype comes from a woman aged 30 to 39 in good health and CMV-seropositive. V usage is TRBV27 and J usage is TRBJ2-5; 7 bases match TRBD2. The CDR3 DNA reads as TGTGCCAGCAGTTTGGTCGGACTAGTAGAGACCCAGTACTTC. This translates into CASSLVGLVETQYF.